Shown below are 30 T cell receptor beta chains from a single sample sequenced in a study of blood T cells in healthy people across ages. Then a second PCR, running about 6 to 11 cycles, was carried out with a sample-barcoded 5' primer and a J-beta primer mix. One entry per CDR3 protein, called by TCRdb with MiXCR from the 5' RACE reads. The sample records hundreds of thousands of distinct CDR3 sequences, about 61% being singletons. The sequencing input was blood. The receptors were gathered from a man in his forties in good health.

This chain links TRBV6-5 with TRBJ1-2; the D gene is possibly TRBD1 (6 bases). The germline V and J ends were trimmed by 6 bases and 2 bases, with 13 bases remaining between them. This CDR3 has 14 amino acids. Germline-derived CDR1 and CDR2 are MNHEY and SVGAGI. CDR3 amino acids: CASRLPGQNYGYTF. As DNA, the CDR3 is TGTGCCAGCAGACTCCCGGGACAAAACTATGGCTACACCTTC.

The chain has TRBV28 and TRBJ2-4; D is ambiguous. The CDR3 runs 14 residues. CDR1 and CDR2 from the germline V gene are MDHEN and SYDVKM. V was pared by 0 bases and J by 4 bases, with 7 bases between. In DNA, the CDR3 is TGTGCCAGCAGTTTATGGGGTGTGAAAAACATTCAGTACTTC. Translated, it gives CASSLWGVKNIQYF.

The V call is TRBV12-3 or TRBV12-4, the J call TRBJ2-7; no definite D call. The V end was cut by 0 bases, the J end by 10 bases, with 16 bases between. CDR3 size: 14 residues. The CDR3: CASSLASSPPAQYF. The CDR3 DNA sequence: TGTGCCAGCAGTTTAGCTTCGTCCCCACCGGCCCAGTACTTC.

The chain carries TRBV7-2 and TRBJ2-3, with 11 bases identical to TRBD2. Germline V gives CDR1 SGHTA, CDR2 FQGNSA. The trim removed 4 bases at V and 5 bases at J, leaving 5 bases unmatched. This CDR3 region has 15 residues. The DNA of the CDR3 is TGTGCCAGCAGCTCTAGCGGGGGGATCGGAGATACGCAGTATTTT. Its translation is CASSSSGGIGDTQYF.

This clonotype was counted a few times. The CDR3 sequence is CASSRDVGLSQNYEQYF. The CDR3, as DNA: TGCGCCAGCAGTCGGGACGTAGGCCTTTCCCAAAACTACGAGCAGTACTTC. The chain links TRBV5-1 to TRBJ2-7, with D perhaps assigned TRBD1 or TRBD2 (5 bases each). The CDR3 covers 17 residues. The V gene lost 5 bases and the J gene lost 3 bases, with 24 bases spanning the gap. From germline, CDR1 is SGHRS and CDR2 YFSETQ.

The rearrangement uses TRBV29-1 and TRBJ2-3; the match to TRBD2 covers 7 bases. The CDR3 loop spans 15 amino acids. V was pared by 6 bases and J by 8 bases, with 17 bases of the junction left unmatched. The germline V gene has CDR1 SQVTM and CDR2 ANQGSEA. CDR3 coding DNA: TGCAGCGTGCGGAGGGAGGGGTCCAGGGAAGGTACGCAGTATTTT. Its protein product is CSVRREGSREGTQYF.

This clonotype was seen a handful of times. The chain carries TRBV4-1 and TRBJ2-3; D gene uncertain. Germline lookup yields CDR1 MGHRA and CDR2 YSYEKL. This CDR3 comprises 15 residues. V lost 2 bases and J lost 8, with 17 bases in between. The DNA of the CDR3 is TGCGCCAGCAGCCAAAGCAGTATAAGCTACGGTACGCAGTATTTT. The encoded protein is CASSQSSISYGTQYF.

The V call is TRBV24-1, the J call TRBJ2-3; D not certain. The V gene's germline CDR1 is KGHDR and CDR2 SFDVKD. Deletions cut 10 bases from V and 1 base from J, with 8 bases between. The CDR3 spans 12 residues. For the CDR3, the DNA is TGTGCCACTAGCCGGCGCACAGATACGCAGTATTTT. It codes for CATSRRTDTQYF.

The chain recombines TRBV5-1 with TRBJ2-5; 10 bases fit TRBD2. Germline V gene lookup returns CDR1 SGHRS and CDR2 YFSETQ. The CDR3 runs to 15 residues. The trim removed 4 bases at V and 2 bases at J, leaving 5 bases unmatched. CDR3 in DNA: TGCGCCAGCAGCGCACTAGCGGGAAGACAAGAGACCCAGTACTTC. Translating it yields CASSALAGRQETQYF.

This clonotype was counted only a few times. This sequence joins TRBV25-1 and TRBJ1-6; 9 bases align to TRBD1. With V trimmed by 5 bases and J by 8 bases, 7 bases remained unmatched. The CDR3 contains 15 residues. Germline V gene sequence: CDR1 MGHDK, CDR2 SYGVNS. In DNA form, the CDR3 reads TGTGCCAGCAGTTCCCAGGGACAGGGCGATTCACCCCTCCACTTT. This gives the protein CASSSQGQGDSPLHF. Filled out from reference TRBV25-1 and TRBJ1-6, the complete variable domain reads EADIYQTPRYLVIGTGKKITLECSQTMGHDKMYWYQQDPGMELHLIHYSYGVNSTEKGDLSSESTVSRIRTEHFPLTLESARPSHTSQYLCASSSQGQGDSPLHFGNGTRLTVT.

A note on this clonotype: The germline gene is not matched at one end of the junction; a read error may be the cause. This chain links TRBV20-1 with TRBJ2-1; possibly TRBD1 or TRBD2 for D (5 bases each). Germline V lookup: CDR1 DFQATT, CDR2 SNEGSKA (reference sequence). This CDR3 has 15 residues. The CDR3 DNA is TGCAGTGCTGGGACGAAGCCGGTGTCCTGCAATGAGCAGTTCTTC. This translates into CSAGTKPVSCNEQFF.

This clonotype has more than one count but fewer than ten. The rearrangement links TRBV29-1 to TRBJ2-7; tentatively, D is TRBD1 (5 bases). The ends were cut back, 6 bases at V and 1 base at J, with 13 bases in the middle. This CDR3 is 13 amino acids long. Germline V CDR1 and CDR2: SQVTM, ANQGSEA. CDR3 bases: TGCAGCGTCGGGTGGGGCAGTTCCTACGAGCAGTACTTC. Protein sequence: CSVGWGSSYEQYF.

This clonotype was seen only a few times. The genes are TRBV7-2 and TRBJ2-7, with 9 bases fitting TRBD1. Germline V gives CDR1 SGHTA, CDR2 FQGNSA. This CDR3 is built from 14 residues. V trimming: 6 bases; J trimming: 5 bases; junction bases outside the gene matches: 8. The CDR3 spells CASSRTGGIHEQYF. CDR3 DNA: TGTGCCAGCAGTAGAACAGGGGGCATCCACGAGCAGTACTTC. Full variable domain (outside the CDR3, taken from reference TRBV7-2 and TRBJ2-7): GAGVSQSPSNKVTEKGKDVELRCDPISGHTALYWYRQSLGQGLEFLIYFQGNSAPDKSGLPSDRFSAERTGGSVSTLTIQRTQQEDSAVYLCASSRTGGIHEQYFGPGTRLTVT.

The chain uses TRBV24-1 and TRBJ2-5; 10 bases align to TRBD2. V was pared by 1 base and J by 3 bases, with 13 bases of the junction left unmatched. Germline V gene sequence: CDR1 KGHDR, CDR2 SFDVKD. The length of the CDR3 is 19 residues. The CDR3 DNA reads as TGTGCCACCAGTGATTTTGGCCCCCGGACTAGCGGCTTGGAAGAGACCCAGTACTTC. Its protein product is CATSDFGPRTSGLEETQYF.

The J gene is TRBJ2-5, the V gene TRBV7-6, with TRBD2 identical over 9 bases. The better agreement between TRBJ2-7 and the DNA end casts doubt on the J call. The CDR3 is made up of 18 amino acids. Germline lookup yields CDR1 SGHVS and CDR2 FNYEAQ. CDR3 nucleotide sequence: TGTGCCAGTAAGAATTATAAGGGGCGGGAGGGCCTGAGGTACGAGCAGTACTTC. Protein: CASKNYKGREGLRYEQYF.

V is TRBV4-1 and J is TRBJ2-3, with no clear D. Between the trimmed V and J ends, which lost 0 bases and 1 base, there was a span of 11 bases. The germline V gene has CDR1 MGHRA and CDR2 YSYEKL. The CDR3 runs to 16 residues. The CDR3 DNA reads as TGCGCCAGCAGCCAAGAGGCGGCTTCCCGCACAGATACGCAGTATTTT. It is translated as CASSQEAASRTDTQYF.

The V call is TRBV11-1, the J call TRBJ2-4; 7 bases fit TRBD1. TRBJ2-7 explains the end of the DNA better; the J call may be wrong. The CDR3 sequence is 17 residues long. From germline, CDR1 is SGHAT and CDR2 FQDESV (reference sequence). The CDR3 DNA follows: TGTGCCAGCAGCAACTCCCGGACAGGCGCAACAGTCTACGAGCAGTACTTC. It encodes CASSNSRTGATVYEQYF.

Here the CDR3 reads CASSVGLSAYSGANVLTF. In nucleotides, the CDR3 is TGTGCCAGCAGCGTTGGACTCTCAGCTTACTCTGGGGCCAACGTCCTGACTTTC. The chain is built from TRBV7-9 and TRBJ2-6; D is perhaps TRBD2 (5 bases). Germline V gene data show CDR1 as SEHNR and CDR2 as FQNEAQ (reference sequence). V dropped 5 bases and J dropped 0 bases, with 17 bases sitting between them. There are 18 residues in the CDR3.

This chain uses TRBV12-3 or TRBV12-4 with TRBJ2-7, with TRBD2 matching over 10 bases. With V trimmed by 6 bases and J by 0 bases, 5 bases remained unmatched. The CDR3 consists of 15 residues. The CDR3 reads CASSQTSGLSYEQYF. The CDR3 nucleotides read TGTGCCAGCAGCCAGACTAGCGGGCTCTCCTACGAGCAGTACTTC.

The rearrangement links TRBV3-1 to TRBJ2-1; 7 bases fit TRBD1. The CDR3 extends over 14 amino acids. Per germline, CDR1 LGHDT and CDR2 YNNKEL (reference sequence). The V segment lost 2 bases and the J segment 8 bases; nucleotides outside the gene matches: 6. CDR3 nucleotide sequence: TGTGCCAGCAGCCAAAGCCAGGGGGAGTATGAGCAGTTCTTC. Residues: CASSQSQGEYEQFF.

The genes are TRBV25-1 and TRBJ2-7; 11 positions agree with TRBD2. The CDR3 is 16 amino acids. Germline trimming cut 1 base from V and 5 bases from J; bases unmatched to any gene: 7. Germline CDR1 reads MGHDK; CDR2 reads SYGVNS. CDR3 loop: CASSEFSGRESHEQYF. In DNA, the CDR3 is TGTGCCAGCAGTGAATTTAGCGGGAGGGAATCCCACGAGCAGTACTTC.

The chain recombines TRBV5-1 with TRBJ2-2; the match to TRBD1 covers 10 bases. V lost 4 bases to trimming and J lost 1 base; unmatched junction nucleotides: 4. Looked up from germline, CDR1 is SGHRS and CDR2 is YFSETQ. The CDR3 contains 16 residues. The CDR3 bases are TGCGCCAGCAGCGTTGACAGGGGGCGGAACACCGGGGAGCTGTTTTTT. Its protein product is CASSVDRGRNTGELFF. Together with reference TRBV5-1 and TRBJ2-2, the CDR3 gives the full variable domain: KAGVTQTPRYLIKTRGQQVTLSCSPISGHRSVSWYQQTPGQGLQFLFEYFSETQRNKGNFPGRFSGRQFSNSRSEMNVSTLELGDSALYLCASSVDRGRNTGELFFGEGSRLTVL.

CDR3 bases: TGCGCCAGCAGCCACCCCCCGGGGGCTAACTATGGCTACACCTTC. Translating gives CASSHPPGANYGYTF. The chain carries TRBV4-1 and TRBJ1-2; perhaps TRBD1 as D (5 bases). CDR1 is MGHRA and CDR2 is YSYEKL in the germline V gene. The CDR3 has 15 amino acids. Trimming took 3 bases from V and 0 from J, leaving 11 bases between them.

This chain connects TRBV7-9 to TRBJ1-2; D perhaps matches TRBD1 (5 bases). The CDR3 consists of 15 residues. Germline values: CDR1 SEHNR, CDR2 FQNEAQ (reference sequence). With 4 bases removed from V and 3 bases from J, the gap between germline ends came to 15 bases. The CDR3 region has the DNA TGTGCCAGCAGCTCCCTTCAAACAGGATACTATGGCTACACCTTC. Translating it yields CASSSLQTGYYGYTF.

CDR3 amino acids: CASRSSVETQYF. The CDR3 DNA sequence: TGCGCCAGCAGATCTAGCGTGGAGACCCAGTACTTC. V and J are TRBV5-1 and TRBJ2-7, with a weak D call TRBD2 (6 bases). Near its end, the DNA agrees better with TRBJ2-5, so the J call may be wrong. CDR1 and CDR2 from the germline V gene are SGHRS and YFSETQ. CDR3 size: 12 residues.

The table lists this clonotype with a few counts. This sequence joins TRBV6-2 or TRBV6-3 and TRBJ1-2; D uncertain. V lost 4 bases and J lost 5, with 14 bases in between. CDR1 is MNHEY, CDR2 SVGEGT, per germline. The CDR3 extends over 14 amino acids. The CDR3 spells CASSSYHSAYGYTF. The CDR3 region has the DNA TGTGCCAGCAGTTCTTACCACTCAGCTTATGGCTACACCTTC.

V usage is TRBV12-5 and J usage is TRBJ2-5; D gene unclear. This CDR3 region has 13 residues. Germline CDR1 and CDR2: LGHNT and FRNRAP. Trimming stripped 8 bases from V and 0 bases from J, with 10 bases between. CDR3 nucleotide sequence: TGTGCTAGTAAGGGAACTAACCAAGAGACCCAGTACTTC. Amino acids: CASKGTNQETQYF. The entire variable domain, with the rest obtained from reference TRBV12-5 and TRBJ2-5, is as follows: DARVTQTPRHKVTEMGQEVTMRCQPILGHNTVFWYRQTMMQGLELLAYFRNRAPLDDSGMPKDRFSAEMPDATLATLKIQPSEPRDSAVYFCASKGTNQETQYFGPGTRLLVL.

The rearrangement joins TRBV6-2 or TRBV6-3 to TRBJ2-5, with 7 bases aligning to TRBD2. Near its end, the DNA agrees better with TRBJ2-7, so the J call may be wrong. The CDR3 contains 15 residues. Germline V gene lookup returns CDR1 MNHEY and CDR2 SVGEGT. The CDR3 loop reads CASSYLRDYSYEQYF. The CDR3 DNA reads TGTGCCAGCAGTTACCTCCGGGACTACTCATACGAGCAGTACTTC.

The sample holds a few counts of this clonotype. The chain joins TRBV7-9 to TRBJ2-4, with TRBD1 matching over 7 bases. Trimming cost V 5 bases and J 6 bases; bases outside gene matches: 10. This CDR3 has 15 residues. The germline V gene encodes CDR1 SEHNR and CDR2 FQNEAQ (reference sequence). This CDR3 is CASSARPGQRNIQYF. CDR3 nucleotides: TGTGCCAGCAGCGCTCGACCGGGACAGAGAAACATTCAGTACTTC.

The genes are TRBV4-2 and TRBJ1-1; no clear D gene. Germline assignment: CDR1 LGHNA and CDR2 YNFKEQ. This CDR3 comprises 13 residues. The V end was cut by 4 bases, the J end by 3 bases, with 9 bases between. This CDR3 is CASSPRVYTEAFF. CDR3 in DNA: TGTGCCAGCAGCCCAAGGGTTTACACTGAAGCTTTCTTT.